This T cell receptor beta chain was documented in a study of blood T cell repertoires in COVID-19. Study in general: Samples came from the United States, Italy and Spain, spanning acute and convalescent COVID-19.

Libraries were prepared by immunoSEQ multiplex PCR; TCRdb keeps only in-frame clonotypes and omits some of them. The sample holds around 270,000 clones; about 89% are singletons and the top ten take roughly 2.5%. To note about this clone: Other DNA sequences from this sample encode an identical CDR3 as well.

There are 11 residues in the CDR3. Per germline, CDR1 DFQATT and CDR2 SNEGSKA (reference sequence). Trimming left V 6 bases short and J 4 bases short, with 9 bases between. The origin of this receptor is a woman aged 45-65 years with acute or convalescent COVID-19. The V call is TRBV20-1, the J call TRBJ1-2; no clear D gene. Sample: peripheral blood. The chain's CDR3 is CSAKEGYGYTF. The CDR3, as DNA: TGCAGTGCCAAGGAGGGCTATGGCTACACCTTC.